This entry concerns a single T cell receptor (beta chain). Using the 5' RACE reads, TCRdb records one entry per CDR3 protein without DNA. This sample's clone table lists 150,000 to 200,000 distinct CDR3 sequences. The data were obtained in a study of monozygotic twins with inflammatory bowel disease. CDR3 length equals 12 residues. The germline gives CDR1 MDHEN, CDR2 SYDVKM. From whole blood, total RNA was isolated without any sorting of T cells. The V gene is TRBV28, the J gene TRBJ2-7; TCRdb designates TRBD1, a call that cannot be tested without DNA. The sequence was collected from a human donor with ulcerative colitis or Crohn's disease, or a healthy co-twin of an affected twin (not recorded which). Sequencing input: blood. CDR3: CASRDRSSEQYF.